The next 14 T cell receptor beta chains were all read from a single sample in a study of T cells expressing NK-cell markers. One entry per CDR3 protein, without DNA, is what TCRdb gives after re-calling the 5' RACE reads. Its clone listing holds about 260,000 distinct CDR3 sequences. Sequencing was done on a sample of blood T cells: a sorted CD56 or NKG2C T cell subset, CD4+ or CD8+ T cells, or bulk PBMC T cells (not recorded which). The receptors stem from a man aged 18 to 30 in good health.

CDR3: CASSSGTGVNTEAFF. The rearrangement uses TRBV5-6 and TRBJ1-1; TCRdb names TRBD1, which stays unverified in the absence of DNA. This CDR3 contains 15 residues. Germline values: CDR1 SGHDT, CDR2 YYEEEE.

V is TRBV7-2 and J is TRBJ2-3; TCRdb selects TRBD2, and the lack of DNA leaves this call unchecked. The CDR3 sequence is 15 residues long. The germline CDR1 and CDR2 sequences are SGHTA and FQGNSA. This chain's CDR3 is CASSSSGRNRDTQYF.

J is TRBJ2-7 and V is TRBV4-3. Per the germline V gene, CDR1 is LGHNA and CDR2 is YSLEER. The CDR3 spans 12 residues. The CDR3 sequence is CASSQEYGEQYF.

This CDR3 is CASSAPGNTEAFF. This chain connects TRBV6-6 to TRBJ1-1; the D call of TRBD1 rests on TCRdb alone, since no DNA is present to check it. The CDR3 contains 13 residues. Germline-derived CDR1 and CDR2 are MNHNY and SVGAGI (reference sequence).

The CDR3: CASSLSTDGTGELFF. The rearrangement uses TRBV18 and TRBJ2-2. Looked up from germline, CDR1 is KGHSH and CDR2 is LQKENI. CDR3 size: 15 residues.

This CDR3 is CASSQRGPNTEAFF. The chain is built from TRBV5-1 and TRBJ1-1; the TCRdb call, TRBD1, lacks DNA for checking. Germline-derived CDR1 and CDR2 are SGHRS and YFSETQ. The CDR3 is made up of 14 amino acids.

The chain couples TRBV12-3 or TRBV12-4 to TRBJ1-2; TCRdb calls TRBD1, which cannot be checked without DNA. The CDR3 consists of 13 residues. The CDR3: CASSLDRVNGYTF.

The chain is built from TRBV9 and TRBJ2-2; the TRBD1 assignment by TCRdb is unverifiable without DNA. This CDR3 contains 14 residues. Germline values: CDR1 SGDLS, CDR2 YYNGEE. The CDR3 sequence: CASSVDQGAGELFF.

The genes are TRBV7-8 and TRBJ1-1. Per the germline V gene, CDR1 is SGHVS and CDR2 is FQNEAQ. This CDR3 is 13 amino acids long. CDR3 in amino acids: CASSLAGLGEAFF.

The J gene is TRBJ2-7, the V gene TRBV30; as DNA is missing, the TRBD1 call by TCRdb cannot be tested. This CDR3 spans 14 amino acids. Per the germline V gene, CDR1 is GTSNPN and CDR2 is SVGIG (reference sequence). The CDR3 region is CAWSSLGIPYEQYF.

The V gene is TRBV5-1, the J gene TRBJ2-1; TCRdb's D call, TRBD1, is unchecked because there is no DNA. The CDR3 length is 13 residues. In germline, CDR1 is SGHRS, CDR2 YFSETQ. CDR3 sequence: CASSLALGGEQFF.

The CDR3 here is CASSLYEGLSYEQYF. The chain joins TRBV5-6 to TRBJ2-7; the D call from TCRdb, TRBD2, cannot be confirmed without DNA. In germline, CDR1 is SGHDT, CDR2 YYEEEE. The CDR3 covers 15 residues. The entire variable domain, with the rest obtained from reference TRBV5-6 and TRBJ2-7, is as follows: DAGVTQSPTHLIKTRGQQVTLRCSPKSGHDTVSWYQQALGQGPQFIFQYYEEEERQRGNFPDRFSGHQFPNYSSELNVNALLLGDSALYLCASSLYEGLSYEQYFGPGTRLTVT.

The chain has TRBV24-1 and TRBJ2-5; there is no DNA to check the TCRdb D call of TRBD2. The CDR3 covers 18 residues. Looked up from germline, CDR1 is KGHDR and CDR2 is SFDVKD. The CDR3 protein is CATSDLPGLAGHQETQYF.

The V and J genes are TRBV20-1 and TRBJ2-4; TCRdb designates TRBD2, a call that cannot be tested without DNA. CDR1 is DFQATT, CDR2 SNEGSKA, per germline (reference sequence). The CDR3 is 14 amino acids. The CDR3 loop reads CSARDSRGGNIQYF.